This TCR beta chain is from a study of patients and donors after allogeneic stem cell transplantation. This clonotype appeared once. Trimming stripped 4 bases from V and 4 bases from J, with 16 bases between. Germline loops: CDR1 MNHEY, CDR2 SMNVEV (reference sequence). The CDR3 runs to 15 residues. TCRdb used MiXCR to reprocess the RT-PCR reads, holding one entry per CDR3 protein. The sample shows some 150,000 distinct CDR3 sequences, about 36% of them seen only once. The rearrangement joins TRBV27 to TRBJ1-2; D possibly corresponds to TRBD1 (6 bases). This sequence originates from a human donor who was either an allogeneic HSCT recipient or a stem cell or donor lymphocyte infusion donor (not recorded which). It is not recorded whose cells these are; they may come from a transplant donor. Sequenced input: blood, either unsorted or a sorted T cell fraction (not recorded which). CDR3 amino acids: CASSYRGQNPYGYTF. CDR3 sequence (DNA): TGTGCCAGCAGTTATAGAGGACAGAACCCCTATGGCTACACCTTC.